What follows describes a single TCR beta chain. Its antigen remains unidentified. The PCR had 60 Vbeta and 13 Jbeta primers. The table came from immunoSEQ multiplex PCR; TCRdb's copy has only in-frame clones and leaves some out. The table has 120,000 or so clones, around 77% seen once. This sample is part of a study of cytomegalovirus exposure and HLA in healthy donors. For the study at large: An early release of data contained 70 million to 95 million unique TCRs, which came from HLA-typed donors.

Whole-study results and caveats: In a later analysis, a missense DCLRE1C variant was linked to TCR beta V- and J-gene trimming. Analysis performed later found 16,000 or so TCR beta sequences associated with HLA alleles at 0.05 false discovery rate.

Unrecorded immune exposure was likely among donors, who were nominally healthy when sampled. The sequence was collected from a man between 18 and 35 years old in good health and CMV-seropositive. The sample consisted of PBMCs.

The CDR3 loop reads CASSQPGHQDIQYF. DNA of the CDR3: TGTGCCAGCAGCCAACCAGGGCACCAGGACATTCAGTACTTC. The chain is built from TRBV11-1 and TRBJ2-4; TRBD1 might be the D (5 bases). Per the germline V gene, CDR1 is SGHAT and CDR2 is FQDESV (reference sequence). Trimming removed 5 bases at V and 8 bases at J, with 16 bases between. The length of the CDR3 is 14 residues.